This entry describes one T cell receptor (beta chain). What it recognizes is unknown. These data belong to a study of OX40 agonist ivuxolimab in advanced cancers. The CDR3 has 14 residues. Germline CDR1 reads SQVTM; CDR2 reads ANQGSEA. The V gene lost 3 bases and the J gene lost 2 bases, with 11 bases spanning the gap. Here immunoSEQ multiplex PCR was the method, and the copy in TCRdb shows in-frame clones only, minus some. The table records more than 45,000 clones, approximately 86% of them present only once. Whole-study findings and limits: Clonal expansion from baseline to week 6 occurred in both CD4+ and CD8+ T cells.

This specimen consisted of CD4+ or CD8+ T cells sorted from blood, obtained in a trial of the OX40 agonist ivuxolimab. J is TRBJ1-5 and V is TRBV29-1; no reliable D call. The receptor was isolated from an adult with an advanced solid tumor such as melanoma, head and neck, liver or kidney cancer. As DNA, the CDR3 is TGCAGCGTTGACGTAGGGCAGGGCAATCAGCCCCAGCATTTT. Its translation: CSVDVGQGNQPQHF.